The 5 T cell receptor beta chains below all came from one sample that was sequenced in a study of response to subunit inactivated influenza vaccine listed by TCRdb under 2018. The time point label corresponds to: 45 days after influenza vaccine administration. The receptor library was made with RT-PCR. This sample was sequenced with an Illumina HiSeq 2500. TCRdb handled the public reads itself, with Q25 trimming in fastp and clone calling in MiXCR, and kept productive beta chains. Records with the same CDR3 protein are collapsed into one entry carrying the most frequent genes and DNA. Recorded for this sample are about 520,000 distinct CDR3 sequences; 9.5% to 13% of them occurred a single time. The ten largest clones add up to about an eighth of the sample. The starting material was PBMCs from blood, obtained about 6 weeks after vaccination. These TCRs come from a man aged 50-60 years who received an inactivated influenza vaccine. Donor details come from another sample of the same person, matched by shared clones.

The gene calls are TRBV7-6 and TRBJ2-5; the match to TRBD2 covers 14 bases. The CDR3 contains 16 residues. Looked up from germline, CDR1 is SGHVS and CDR2 is FNYEAQ. J gave up 1 base and V 3 bases, and 1 base lay outside the gene matches. CDR3 loop: CASSLGLAGAQETQYF. CDR3 DNA: TGTGCCAGCAGCTTGGGACTAGCGGGGGCCCAAGAGACCCAGTACTTC.

This clonotype was counted between two and nine times. The chain combines TRBV9 with TRBJ2-1; TRBD2 is a possible D gene (6 bases). There are 14 residues in the CDR3. Trimming took 0 bases from V and 4 from J, leaving 8 bases between them. Germline V lookup: CDR1 SGDLS, CDR2 YYNGEE. The CDR3 here is CASSVGTTYNEQFF. In nucleotides, the CDR3 is TGTGCCAGCAGCGTAGGGACTACATACAATGAGCAGTTCTTC.

The rearrangement joins TRBV7-2 to TRBJ2-5, with D hard to call. Germline V lookup: CDR1 SGHTA, CDR2 FQGNSA. This CDR3 spans 15 amino acids. The V end was cut by 4 bases, the J end by 5 bases, with 17 bases between. CDR3 amino acids: CASSSGGGSRETQYF. CDR3 nucleotide sequence: TGTGCCAGCAGCTCAGGTGGTGGGTCGCGCGAGACCCAGTACTTC.

The chain couples TRBV7-3 to TRBJ1-1; D uncertain. Trimming shortened V by 4 bases and J by 0 bases, and 15 bases separated the two germline ends. Germline CDR1 and CDR2: SGHTA and FQGTGA. The CDR3 runs 16 residues. Here the CDR3 reads CASSSRRRGMNTEAFF. The CDR3 DNA reads TGTGCCAGCAGCTCTAGACGGAGAGGCATGAACACTGAAGCTTTCTTT.

This clonotype was recorded at least ten times. The chain joins TRBV12-3 or TRBV12-4 to TRBJ1-2, with unresolved D. The CDR3 contains 14 residues. V was trimmed by 5 bases and J by 3 bases, leaving 13 bases between them. The CDR3 region is CASSLGREYYGYTF. CDR3 in DNA: TGTGCCAGCAGTCTAGGACGGGAGTACTATGGCTACACCTTC.